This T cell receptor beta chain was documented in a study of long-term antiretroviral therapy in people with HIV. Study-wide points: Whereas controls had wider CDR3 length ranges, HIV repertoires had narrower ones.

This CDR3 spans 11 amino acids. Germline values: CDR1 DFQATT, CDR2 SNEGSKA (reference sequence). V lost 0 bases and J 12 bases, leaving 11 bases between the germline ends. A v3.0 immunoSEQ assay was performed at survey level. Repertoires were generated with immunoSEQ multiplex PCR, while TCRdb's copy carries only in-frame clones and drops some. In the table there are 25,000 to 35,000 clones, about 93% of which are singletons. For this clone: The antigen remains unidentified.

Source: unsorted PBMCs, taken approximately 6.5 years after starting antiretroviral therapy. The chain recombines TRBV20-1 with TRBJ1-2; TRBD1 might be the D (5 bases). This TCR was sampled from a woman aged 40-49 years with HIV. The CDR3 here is CSARDFTGHTF. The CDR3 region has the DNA TGCAGTGCTAGAGATTTTACAGGTCACACCTTC.